The clone carrying this T cell receptor beta chain was observed a handful of times. V trimming: 0 bases; J trimming: 5 bases; junction bases outside the gene matches: 9. Germline V gene data show CDR1 as SGHTA and CDR2 as FQGNSA. The CDR3 loop spans 16 amino acids. This sample stems from a study of blood T cells in healthy people across ages. Sample-barcoded 5' priming and a J-beta primer mix drove a second PCR of roughly 6 to 12 cycles. TCRdb reprocessed the 5' RACE reads with MiXCR, giving one entry per CDR3 protein. The sample contains 540,000 or so distinct CDR3 sequences, approximately 25% of which appear only once. These records were also assigned to another study, of T cells of mothers and their children. From that paper: Related pairs of mothers and children showed slightly higher, non-significant overlap versus unrelated pairs.

The receptor was derived from a boy between 10 and 17 years old in good health. Sequenced: blood. This sequence joins TRBV7-2 and TRBJ2-5; 7 positions agree with TRBD2. CDR3: CASSLAPFGGSETQYF. CDR3 coding DNA: TGTGCCAGCAGCTTAGCGCCCTTCGGGGGGAGTGAGACCCAGTACTTC.